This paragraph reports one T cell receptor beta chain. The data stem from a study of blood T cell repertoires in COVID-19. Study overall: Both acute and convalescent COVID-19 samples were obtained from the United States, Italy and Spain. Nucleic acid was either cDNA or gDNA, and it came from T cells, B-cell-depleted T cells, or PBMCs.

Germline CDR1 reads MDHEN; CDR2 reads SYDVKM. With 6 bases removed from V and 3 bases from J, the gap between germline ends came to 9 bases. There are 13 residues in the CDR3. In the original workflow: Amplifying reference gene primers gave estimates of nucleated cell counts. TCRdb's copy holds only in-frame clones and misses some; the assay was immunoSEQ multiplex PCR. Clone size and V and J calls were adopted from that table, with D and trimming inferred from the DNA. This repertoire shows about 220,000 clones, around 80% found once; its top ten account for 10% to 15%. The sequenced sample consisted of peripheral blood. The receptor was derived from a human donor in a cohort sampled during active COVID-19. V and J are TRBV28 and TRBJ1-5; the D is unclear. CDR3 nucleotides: TGTGCCAGCAGGACTACCTTCAATCAGCCCCAGCATTTT. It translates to CASRTTFNQPQHF.